This TCR beta chain comes out of a study of shared clonotypes between healthy human individuals. CDR3 length: 14 amino acids. With V trimmed by 4 bases and J by 5 bases, 1 base remained unmatched. Germline-derived CDR1 and CDR2 are ENHRY and SYGVKD. The data were produced by immunoSEQ multiplex PCR, yet TCRdb's version contains in-frame clones alone and is incomplete. The data show hundreds of thousands of clones, with about 80% seen just once and around 2% held by the top ten. Input material: memory CD4+ T cells sorted from blood. Noted subset: CD45RA-negative fraction. The chain joins TRBV10-3 to TRBJ2-3, with 12 nucleotides matching TRBD1. This sequence originates from a woman younger than 45 in good health. CDR3 sequence: CAISGDRGQDTQYF. Here the CDR3 DNA reads TGTGCCATCAGTGGGGACAGGGGGCAAGATACGCAGTATTTT.